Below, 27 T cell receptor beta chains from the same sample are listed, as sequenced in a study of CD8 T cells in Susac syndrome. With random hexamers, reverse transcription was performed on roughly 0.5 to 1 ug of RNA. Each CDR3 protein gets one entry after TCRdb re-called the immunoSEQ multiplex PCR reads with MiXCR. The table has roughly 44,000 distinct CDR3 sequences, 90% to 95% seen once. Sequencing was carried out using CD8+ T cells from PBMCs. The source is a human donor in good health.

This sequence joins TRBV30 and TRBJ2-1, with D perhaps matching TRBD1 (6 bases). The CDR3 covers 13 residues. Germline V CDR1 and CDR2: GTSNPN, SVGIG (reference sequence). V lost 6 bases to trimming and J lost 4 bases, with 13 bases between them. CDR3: CACGPGVYNEQFF. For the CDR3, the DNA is TGTGCCTGTGGACCAGGGGTTTACAATGAGCAGTTCTTC.

CDR3 nucleotides: TGTGCCAGCACTGACGGGGAAGCAAGTCAGCCCCAGCATTTT. Its translation: CASTDGEASQPQHF. The V and J genes are TRBV6-1 and TRBJ1-5; D is unclear. Between the trimmed V and J ends, which lost 7 bases and 6 bases, there was a span of 16 bases. This CDR3 is 14 amino acids long. Per the germline V gene, CDR1 is MNHNS and CDR2 is SASEGT.

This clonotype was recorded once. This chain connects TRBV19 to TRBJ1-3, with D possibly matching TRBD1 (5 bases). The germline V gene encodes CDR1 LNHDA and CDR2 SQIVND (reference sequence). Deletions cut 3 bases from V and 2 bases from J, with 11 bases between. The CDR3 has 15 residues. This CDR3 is CASSIPREAGNTIYF. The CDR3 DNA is TGTGCCAGTAGTATTCCCAGGGAAGCTGGAAACACCATATATTTT.

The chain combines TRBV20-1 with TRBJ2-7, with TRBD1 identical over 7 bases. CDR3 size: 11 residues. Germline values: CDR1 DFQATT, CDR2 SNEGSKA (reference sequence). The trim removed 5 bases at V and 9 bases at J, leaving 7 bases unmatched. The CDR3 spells CSARTGTVQYF. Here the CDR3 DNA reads TGCAGTGCTCGGACAGGTACGGTGCAGTACTTC.

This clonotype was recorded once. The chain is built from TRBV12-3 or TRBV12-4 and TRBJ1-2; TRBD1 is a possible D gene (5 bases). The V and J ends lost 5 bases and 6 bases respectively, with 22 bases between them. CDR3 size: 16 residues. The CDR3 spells CASSPPGPRNPDGYTF. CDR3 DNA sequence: TGTGCCAGCAGTCCCCCGGGACCTAGGAACCCCGATGGCTACACCTTC.

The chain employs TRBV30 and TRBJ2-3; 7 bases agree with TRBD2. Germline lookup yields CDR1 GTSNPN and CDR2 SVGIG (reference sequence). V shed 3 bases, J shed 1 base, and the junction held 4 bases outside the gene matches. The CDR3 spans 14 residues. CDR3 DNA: TGTGCCTGGAGCGGGGGGAGAGGCACAGATACGCAGTATTTT. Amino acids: CAWSGGRGTDTQYF.

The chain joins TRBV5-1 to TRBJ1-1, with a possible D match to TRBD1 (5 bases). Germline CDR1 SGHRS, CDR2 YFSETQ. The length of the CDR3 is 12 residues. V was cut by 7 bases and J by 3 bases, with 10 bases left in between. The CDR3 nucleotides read TGCGCCAGCCCGCCGGGGGACACTGAAGCTTTCTTT. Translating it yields CASPPGDTEAFF.

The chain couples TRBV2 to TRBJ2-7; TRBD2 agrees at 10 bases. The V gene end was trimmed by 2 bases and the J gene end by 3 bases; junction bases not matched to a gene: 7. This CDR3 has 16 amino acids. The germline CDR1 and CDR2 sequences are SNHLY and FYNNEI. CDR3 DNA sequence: TGTGCCAGCAGTGAACGAGCGGGAGGGTTCAACTACGAGCAGTACTTC. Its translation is CASSERAGGFNYEQYF.

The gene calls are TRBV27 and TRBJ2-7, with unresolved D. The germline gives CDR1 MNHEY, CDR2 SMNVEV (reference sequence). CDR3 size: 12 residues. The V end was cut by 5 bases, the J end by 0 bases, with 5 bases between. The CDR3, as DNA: TGTGCCAGCAGTCGAAACTCCTACGAGCAGTACTTC. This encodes CASSRNSYEQYF.

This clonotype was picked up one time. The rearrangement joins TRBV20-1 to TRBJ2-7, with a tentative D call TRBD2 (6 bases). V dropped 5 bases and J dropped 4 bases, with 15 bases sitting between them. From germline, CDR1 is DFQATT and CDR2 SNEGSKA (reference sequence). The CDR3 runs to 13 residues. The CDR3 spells CSARRGSGYEQYF. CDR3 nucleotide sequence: TGCAGTGCTCGTCGGGGGAGCGGGTACGAGCAGTACTTC.

For the CDR3, the DNA is TGTGCCAGCAGGGGACTAGTGGGTGGACGGACCCAGTACTTC. This sequence encodes CASRGLVGGRTQYF. The gene calls are TRBV12-3 or TRBV12-4 and TRBJ2-5; 8 bases are a match to TRBD2. V lost 6 bases to trimming and J lost 7 bases; unmatched junction nucleotides: 10. The length of the CDR3 is 14 residues.

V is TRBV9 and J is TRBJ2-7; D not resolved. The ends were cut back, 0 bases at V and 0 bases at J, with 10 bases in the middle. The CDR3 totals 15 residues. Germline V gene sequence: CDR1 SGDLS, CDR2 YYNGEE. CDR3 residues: CASSVGMVSSYEQYF. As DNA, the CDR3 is TGTGCCAGCAGCGTAGGGATGGTGAGCTCCTACGAGCAGTACTTC. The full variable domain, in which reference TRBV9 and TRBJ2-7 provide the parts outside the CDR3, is DSGVTQTPKHLITATGQRVTLRCSPRSGDLSVYWYQQSLDQGLQFLIQYYNGEERAKGNILERFSAQQFPDLHSELNLSSLELGDSALYFCASSVGMVSSYEQYFGPGTRLTVT.

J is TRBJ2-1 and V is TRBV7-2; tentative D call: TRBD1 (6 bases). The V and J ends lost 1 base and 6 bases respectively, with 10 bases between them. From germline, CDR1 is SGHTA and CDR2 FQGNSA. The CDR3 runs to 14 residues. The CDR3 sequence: CASSLVPGVNEQFF. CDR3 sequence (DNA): TGTGCCAGCAGCTTAGTTCCAGGGGTCAATGAGCAGTTCTTC. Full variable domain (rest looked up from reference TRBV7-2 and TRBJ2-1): GAGVSQSPSNKVTEKGKDVELRCDPISGHTALYWYRQSLGQGLEFLIYFQGNSAPDKSGLPSDRFSAERTGGSVSTLTIQRTQQEDSAVYLCASSLVPGVNEQFFGPGTRLTVL.

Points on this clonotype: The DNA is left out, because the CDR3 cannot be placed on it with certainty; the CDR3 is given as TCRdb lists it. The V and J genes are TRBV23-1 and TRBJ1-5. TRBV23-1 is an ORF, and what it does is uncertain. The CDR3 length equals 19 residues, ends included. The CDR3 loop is CASSQSKSQGLGAISPSIF.

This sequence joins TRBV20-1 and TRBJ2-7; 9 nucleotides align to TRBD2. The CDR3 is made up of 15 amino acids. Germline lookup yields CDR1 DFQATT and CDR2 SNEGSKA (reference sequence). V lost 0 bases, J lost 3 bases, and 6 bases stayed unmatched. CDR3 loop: CSARDGPSGIYEQYF. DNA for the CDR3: TGCAGTGCTAGAGATGGGCCTAGCGGGATCTACGAGCAGTACTTC.

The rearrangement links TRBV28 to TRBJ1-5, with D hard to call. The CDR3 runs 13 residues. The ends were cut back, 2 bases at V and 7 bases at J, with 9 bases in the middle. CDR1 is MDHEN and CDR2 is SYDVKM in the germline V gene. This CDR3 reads CASSLGLSQPQHF. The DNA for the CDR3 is TGTGCCAGCAGTTTAGGCCTCTCCCAGCCCCAGCATTTT. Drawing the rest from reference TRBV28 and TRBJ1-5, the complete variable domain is DVKVTQSSRYLVKRTGEKVFLECVQDMDHENMFWYRQDPGLGLRLIYFSYDVKMKEKGDIPEGYSVSREKKERFSLILESASTNQTSMYLCASSLGLSQPQHFGDGTRLSIL.

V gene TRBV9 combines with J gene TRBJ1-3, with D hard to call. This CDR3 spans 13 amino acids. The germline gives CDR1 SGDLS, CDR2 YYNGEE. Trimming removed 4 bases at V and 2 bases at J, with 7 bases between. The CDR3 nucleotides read TGTGCCAGCAGCCCTCTGACTGGAAACACCATATATTTT. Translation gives CASSPLTGNTIYF.

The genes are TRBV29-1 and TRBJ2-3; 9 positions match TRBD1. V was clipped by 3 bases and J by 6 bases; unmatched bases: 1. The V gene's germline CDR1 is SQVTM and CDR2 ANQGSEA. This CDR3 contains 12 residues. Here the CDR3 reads CSVDDRGDTQYF. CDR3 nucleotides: TGCAGCGTTGATGACAGGGGGGATACGCAGTATTTT.

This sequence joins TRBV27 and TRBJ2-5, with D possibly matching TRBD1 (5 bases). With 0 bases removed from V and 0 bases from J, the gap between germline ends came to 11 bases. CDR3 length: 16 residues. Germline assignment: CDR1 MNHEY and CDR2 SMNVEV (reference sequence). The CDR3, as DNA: TGTGCCAGCAGTTTATCCCGCTACAGGTACCAAGAGACCCAGTACTTC. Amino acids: CASSLSRYRYQETQYF.

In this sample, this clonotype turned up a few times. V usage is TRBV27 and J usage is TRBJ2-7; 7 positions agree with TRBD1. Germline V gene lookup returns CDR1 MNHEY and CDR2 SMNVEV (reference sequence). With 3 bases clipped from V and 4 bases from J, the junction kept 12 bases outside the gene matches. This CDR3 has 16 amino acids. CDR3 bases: TGTGCCAGCAGTTTGTATTACCGGGGACAGCTTTACGAGCAGTACTTC. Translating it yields CASSLYYRGQLYEQYF.

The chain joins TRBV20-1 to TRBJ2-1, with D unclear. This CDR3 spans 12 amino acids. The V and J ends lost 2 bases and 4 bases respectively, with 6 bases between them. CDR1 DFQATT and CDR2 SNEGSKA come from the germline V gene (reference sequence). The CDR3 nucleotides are TGCAGTGCTAGATCTTTATACAATGAGCAGTTCTTC. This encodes CSARSLYNEQFF.

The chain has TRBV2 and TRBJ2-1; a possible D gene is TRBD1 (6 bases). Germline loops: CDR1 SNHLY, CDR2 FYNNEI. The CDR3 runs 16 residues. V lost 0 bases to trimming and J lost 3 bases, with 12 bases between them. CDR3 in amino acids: CASSEAQLGGYNEQFF. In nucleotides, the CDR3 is TGTGCCAGCAGTGAAGCGCAGCTAGGGGGCTACAATGAGCAGTTCTTC.

The CDR3 DNA reads as TGTGCCAGCAGTTTACTCGCTAGCCGAAGCACAGATACGCAGTATTTT. This translates into CASSLLASRSTDTQYF. The J gene is TRBJ2-3, the V gene TRBV27; the D gene is possibly TRBD2 (5 bases). This CDR3 spans 16 amino acids. Trimming took 2 bases from V and 0 from J, leaving 12 bases between them. Germline CDR1 and CDR2: MNHEY and SMNVEV (reference sequence).

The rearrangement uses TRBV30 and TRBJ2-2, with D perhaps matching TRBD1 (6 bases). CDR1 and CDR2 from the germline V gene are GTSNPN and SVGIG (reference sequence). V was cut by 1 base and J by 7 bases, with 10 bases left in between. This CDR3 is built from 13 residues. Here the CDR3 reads CAWSALQGGELFF. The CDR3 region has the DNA TGTGCCTGGAGTGCCCTACAGGGCGGGGAGCTGTTTTTT.

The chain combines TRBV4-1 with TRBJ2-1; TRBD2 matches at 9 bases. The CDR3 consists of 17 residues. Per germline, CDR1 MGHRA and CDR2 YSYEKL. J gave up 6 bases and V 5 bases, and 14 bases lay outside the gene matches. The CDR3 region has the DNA TGCGCCAGCAGCTCTAAACCCGCGGGAGGGTCGTTCAATGAGCAGTTCTTC. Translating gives CASSSKPAGGSFNEQFF.

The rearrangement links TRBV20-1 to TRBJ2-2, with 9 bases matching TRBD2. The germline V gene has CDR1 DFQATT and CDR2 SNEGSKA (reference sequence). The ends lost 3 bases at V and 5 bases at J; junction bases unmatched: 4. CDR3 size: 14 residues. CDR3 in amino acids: CSASGGRETGELFF. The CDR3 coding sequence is TGCAGTGCTAGTGGCGGGAGGGAGACCGGGGAGCTGTTTTTT.

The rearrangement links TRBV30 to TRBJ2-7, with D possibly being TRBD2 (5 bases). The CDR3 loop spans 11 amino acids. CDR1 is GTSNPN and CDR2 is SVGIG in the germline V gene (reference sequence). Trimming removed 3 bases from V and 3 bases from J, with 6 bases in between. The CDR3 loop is CAWRGSYEQYF. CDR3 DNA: TGTGCCTGGAGAGGGAGCTACGAGCAGTACTTC.